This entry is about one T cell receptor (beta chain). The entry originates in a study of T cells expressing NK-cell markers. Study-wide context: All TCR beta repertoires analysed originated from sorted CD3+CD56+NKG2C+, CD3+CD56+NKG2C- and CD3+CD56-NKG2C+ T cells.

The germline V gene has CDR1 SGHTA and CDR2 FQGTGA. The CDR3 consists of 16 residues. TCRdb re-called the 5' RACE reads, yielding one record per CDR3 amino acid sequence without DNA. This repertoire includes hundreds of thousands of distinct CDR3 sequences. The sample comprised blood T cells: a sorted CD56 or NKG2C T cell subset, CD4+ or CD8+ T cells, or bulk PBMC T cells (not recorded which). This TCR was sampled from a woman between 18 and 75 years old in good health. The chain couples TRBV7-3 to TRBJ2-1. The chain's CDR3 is CASSLYPTHRGTEQFF.